These 2 T cell receptor beta chains came from one sample sequenced in a study of CXCR3-negative and CXCR3-positive naive CD8 T cells. The method, 5' RACE with UMI labels, was used to prepare the TRB cDNA libraries. TCRdb reprocessed the 5' RACE reads; each CDR3 protein has one entry and no DNA is given. In all, the sample yields roughly 110,000 distinct CDR3 sequences. These receptors have no known antigen. Study results and caveats: CXCR3-positive naive cells had more hydrophobic TRB CDR3s than CXCR3-negative naive cells.

Sequences were obtained from naive CXCR3+ CD8+ T cells from blood. Subset noted: CD45RO-CCR7+CD27+CD95- naive CD8+ T cells expressing CXCR3 (TNR3+). These receptors came from a human donor in good health. Some clones in this sample may be carry-over from other donors' samples.

The V call is TRBV2, the J call TRBJ2-2; TCRdb's D gene call, TRBD1, goes unchecked for lack of DNA. The CDR3 is made up of 15 amino acids. Germline V gene data show CDR1 as SNHLY and CDR2 as FYNNEI. The CDR3 sequence is CASRFGTGDTGELFF.

This chain uses TRBV5-6 with TRBJ2-3; absent DNA, TCRdb's TRBD2 call cannot be checked. The CDR3 contains 16 residues. Germline V gene data show CDR1 as SGHDT and CDR2 as YYEEEE. The CDR3 protein is CASSLTSGVLTDTQYF.